The next 4 T cell receptor beta chains were all read from a single sample in a study of OX40 agonist ivuxolimab in advanced cancers. Libraries were prepared by immunoSEQ multiplex PCR; TCRdb keeps only in-frame clonotypes and omits some of them. The sample consists of 65,000 to 70,000 clones, roughly 90% of them appearing once. This material consisted of CD4+ or CD8+ T cells sorted from blood, taken in a trial of the OX40 agonist ivuxolimab. These receptor sequences come from an adult with an advanced solid tumor such as melanoma, head and neck, liver or kidney cancer.

The rearrangement links TRBV6-1 to TRBJ2-5; D not certain. Germline V gene sequence: CDR1 MNHNS, CDR2 SASEGT. This CDR3 region has 13 residues. Trimming stripped 5 bases from V and 1 base from J, with 8 bases between. For the CDR3, the DNA is TGTGCCAGCAGTCCTCGCCTCCAAGAGACCCAGTACTTC. Translated, it gives CASSPRLQETQYF.

This chain links TRBV5-8 with TRBJ1-5; no clear D. This CDR3 is built from 14 residues. Trimming stripped 3 bases from V and 0 bases from J, with 7 bases between. The germline V gene has CDR1 SGHTS and CDR2 YDEGEE. CDR3 in amino acids: CASSSGDSNQPQHF. CDR3 DNA: TGTGCCAGCAGCTCTGGGGATAGCAATCAGCCCCAGCATTTT.

The chain carries TRBV5-1 and TRBJ2-3; TRBD2 agrees at 7 bases. The V gene end was trimmed by 1 base and the J gene end by 2 bases; junction bases not matched to a gene: 4. This CDR3 has 15 residues. CDR1 and CDR2 (germline): SGHRS, YFSETQ. The CDR3: CASSLITSATDTQYF. The CDR3 DNA sequence: TGCGCCAGCAGCTTGATTACTAGCGCCACAGATACGCAGTATTTT.

The chain has TRBV5-1 and TRBJ2-2; D gene ambiguous. CDR1 is SGHRS, CDR2 YFSETQ, per germline. There are 14 residues in the CDR3. V lost 0 bases and J lost 5, with 8 bases in between. In nucleotides, the CDR3 is TGCGCCAGCAGCTTGGTAGTGTCGACCGGGGAGCTGTTTTTT. Translating gives CASSLVVSTGELFF.